This TCR beta chain stems from a study of T cells in Graves' hyperthyroidism and ophthalmopathy. Notes on the study in general: Model predictions of ophthalmopathy came a median roughly 6.4 months before onset. Researchers found most expanded thyroid clonotypes above 0.001 in blood as well.

As regards this clonotype: What it binds is not known.

TCR beta CDR3 regions were amplified from RNA. The HTBI primer set served for first-round RT-PCR of the TCR CDR3. TCRdb analysed the multiplex PCR reads with MiXCR anew, one entry per CDR3 protein. The repertoire holds roughly 510,000 distinct CDR3 sequences, with about 46% as singletons. Uncontrolled infections, other autoimmune diseases, pregnancy or lactation led to exclusion of patients. Sequences were obtained from peripheral blood or thyroid tissue (not recorded which). The receptor's source is an adult woman with Graves' disease, either hyperthyroidism or ophthalmopathy (not recorded which).

CDR3 DNA: TGCAGTGCTCCAAAAGGGCCAAGCCCTTCACCCCTCCACTTT. Amino acid sequence: CSAPKGPSPSPLHF. The chain carries TRBV20-1 and TRBJ1-6, with D unresolved. Germline values: CDR1 DFQATT, CDR2 SNEGSKA (reference sequence). V gave up 5 bases and J gave up 9 bases, with 17 bases separating them. The CDR3 extends over 14 amino acids.